The present entry profiles one T cell receptor (beta chain) with its context. This clonotype was counted many times. It lacks a known antigen. No clone much larger than this one lies a single base away; base qualities are absent. Trimming takes 6 bases from V and 4 bases from J, and the germline ends sit 13 bases apart. The CDR3 runs 14 residues from the cysteine to the phenylalanine. Only CDR3 DNA is held: 42 bases, read in frame from base 1. The sample's treatment or condition label is to be understood as: allogeneic hematopoietic cell transplantation with graft depleted of TCRalphabeta T cells and CD19 B cells. TCRalphabeta/CD19-depleted allogeneic hematopoietic cell grafts were given to the transplant recipients, all of whom were children. Library preparation employed PCR. For sequencing, an Illumina HiSeq 2500 was employed. To normalize quantification of the TCRbeta repertoire, the TCR libraries were built with molecular barcoding that relied on unique molecular identifiers. TCRdb took the public reads, trimmed them with fastp at Q25, ran MiXCR for clone calling and kept in-frame beta chains. Rows with one shared CDR3 protein collapse into an entry with the most common genes and DNA. The sample data list about 210,000 distinct CDR3 sequences, and approximately 19% of these were observed just once. 43% of the sample is held by the ten biggest clonotypes.

The sample comes from a study of T-cell reconstitution after alpha-beta-depleted transplantation in children (dated by TCRdb to between 2015 and 2016). Broadly, across the study: The study quantitatively tracked T-cell immune reconstitution after TCRalphabeta/CD19-depleted allogeneic hematopoietic cell transplantation in children using TCR repertoire profiling.

What the research found in general, with its limitations: The apparently early alphabetaT-cell count recovery about two months after transplant was reportedly dependent on only several hundred rapidly expanded clones derived from non-depleted graft cells. In some patients, the high TCRbeta diversity seen at day 60 was put down to recipient T cells and intrathymic progenitors that had survived conditioning. The frequencies of hyperexpanded clones fell over the following months, and after one year, T-cell counts and TCRbeta diversity were mostly attributed to newly produced T cells.

Rearrangement joined TRBV12-3 or TRBV12-4 to TRBJ1-5; TRBD1 is a weak D gene call, 6 bases matching. This receptor was identified in a male patient aged 2-15 years who had a stem cell transplant for acute lymphoblastic leukemia, so the T cells may come from the graft donor. The source material was PBMCs, mostly from graft donor cells, sampled 360 days after TCRalphabeta/CD19-depleted stem cell transplant. CDR3 region: CASRTGMGNQPQHF. The DNA reads as follows: TGTGCCAGCAGAACAGGGATGGGAAATCAGCCCCAGCATTTT.